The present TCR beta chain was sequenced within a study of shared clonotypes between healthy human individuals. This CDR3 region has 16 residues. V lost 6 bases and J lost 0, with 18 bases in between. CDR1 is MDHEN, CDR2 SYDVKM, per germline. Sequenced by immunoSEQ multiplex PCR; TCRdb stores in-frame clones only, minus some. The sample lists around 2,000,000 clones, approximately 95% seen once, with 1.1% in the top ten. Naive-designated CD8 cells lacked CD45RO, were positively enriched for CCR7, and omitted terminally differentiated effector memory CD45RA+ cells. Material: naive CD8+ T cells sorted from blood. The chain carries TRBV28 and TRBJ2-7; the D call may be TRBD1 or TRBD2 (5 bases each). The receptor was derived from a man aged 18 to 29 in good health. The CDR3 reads CASSPRAGTNSYEQYF. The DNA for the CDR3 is TGTGCCAGCAGCCCAAGGGCAGGGACCAACTCCTACGAGCAGTACTTC.